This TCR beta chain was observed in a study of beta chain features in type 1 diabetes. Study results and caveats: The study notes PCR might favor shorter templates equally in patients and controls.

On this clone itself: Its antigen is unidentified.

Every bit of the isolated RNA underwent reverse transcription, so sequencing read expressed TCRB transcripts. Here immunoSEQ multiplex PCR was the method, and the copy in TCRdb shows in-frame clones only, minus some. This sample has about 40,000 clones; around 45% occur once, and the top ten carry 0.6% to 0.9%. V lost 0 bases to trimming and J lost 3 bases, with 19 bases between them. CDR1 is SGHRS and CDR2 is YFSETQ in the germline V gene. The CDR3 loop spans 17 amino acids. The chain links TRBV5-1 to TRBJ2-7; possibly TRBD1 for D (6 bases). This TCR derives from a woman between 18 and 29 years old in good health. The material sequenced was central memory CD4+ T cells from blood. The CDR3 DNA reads TGCGCCAGCAGCTTGGCCGGGCAGGGGCATAGGATCTACGAGCAGTACTTC. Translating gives CASSLAGQGHRIYEQYF. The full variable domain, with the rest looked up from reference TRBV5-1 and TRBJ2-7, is KAGVTQTPRYLIKTRGQQVTLSCSPISGHRSVSWYQQTPGQGLQFLFEYFSETQRNKGNFPGRFSGRQFSNSRSEMNVSTLELGDSALYLCASSLAGQGHRIYEQYFGPGTRLTVT.